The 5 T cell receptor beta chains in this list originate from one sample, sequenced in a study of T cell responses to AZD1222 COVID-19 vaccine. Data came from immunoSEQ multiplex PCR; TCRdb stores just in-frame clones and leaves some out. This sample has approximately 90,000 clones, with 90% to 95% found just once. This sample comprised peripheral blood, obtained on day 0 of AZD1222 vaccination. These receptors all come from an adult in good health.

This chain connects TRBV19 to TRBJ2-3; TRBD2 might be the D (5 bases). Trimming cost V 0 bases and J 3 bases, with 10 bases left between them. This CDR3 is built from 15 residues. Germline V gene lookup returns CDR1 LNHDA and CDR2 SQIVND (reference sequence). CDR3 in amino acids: CASSIDPGSTDTQYF. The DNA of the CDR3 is TGTGCCAGTAGTATAGATCCGGGGAGTACAGATACGCAGTATTTT. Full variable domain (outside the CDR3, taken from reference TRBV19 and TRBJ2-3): DGGITQSPKYLFRKEGQNVTLSCEQNLNHDAMYWYRQDPGQGLRLIYYSQIVNDFQKGDIAEGYSVSREKKESFPLTVTSAQKNPTAFYLCASSIDPGSTDTQYFGPGTRLTVL.

The CDR3 nucleotides read TGTGCCAGCAGTGACCTGCGGGAGCAGTACTTC. Protein sequence: CASSDLREQYF. The V and J genes are TRBV6-4 and TRBJ2-7; D gene uncertain. CDR3 length: 11 residues. CDR1 MRHNA and CDR2 SNTAGT come from the germline V gene. Trimming shortened V by 2 bases and J by 7 bases, and 6 bases separated the two germline ends.

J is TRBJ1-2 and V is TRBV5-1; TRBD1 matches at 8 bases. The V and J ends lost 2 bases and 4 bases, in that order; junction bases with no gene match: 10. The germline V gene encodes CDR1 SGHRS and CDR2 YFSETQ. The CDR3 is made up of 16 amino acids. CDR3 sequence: CASSFTRGTGVYGYTF. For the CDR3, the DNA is TGCGCCAGCAGCTTTACCCGCGGGACAGGAGTCTATGGCTACACCTTC.

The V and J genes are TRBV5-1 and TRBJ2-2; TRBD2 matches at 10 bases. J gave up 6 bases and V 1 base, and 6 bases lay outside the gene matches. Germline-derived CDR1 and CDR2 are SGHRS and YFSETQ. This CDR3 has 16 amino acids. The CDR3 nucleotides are TGCGCCAGCAGCTTGAGCGGGAGGGTTTCGGCCGGGGAGCTGTTTTTT. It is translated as CASSLSGRVSAGELFF. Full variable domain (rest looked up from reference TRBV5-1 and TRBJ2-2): KAGVTQTPRYLIKTRGQQVTLSCSPISGHRSVSWYQQTPGQGLQFLFEYFSETQRNKGNFPGRFSGRQFSNSRSEMNVSTLELGDSALYLCASSLSGRVSAGELFFGEGSRLTVL.

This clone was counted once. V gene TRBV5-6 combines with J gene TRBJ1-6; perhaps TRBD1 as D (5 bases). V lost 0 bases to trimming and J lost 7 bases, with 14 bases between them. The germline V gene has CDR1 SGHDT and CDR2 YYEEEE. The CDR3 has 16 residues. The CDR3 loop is CASSLDGAARNSPLHF. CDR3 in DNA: TGTGCCAGCAGCTTGGACGGGGCAGCGCGGAATTCACCCCTCCACTTT.